This TCR beta chain is from a study of regulatory T cells in long-lasting Graves disease. V was clipped by 6 bases and J by 2 bases; unmatched bases: 2. CDR1 is SNHLY and CDR2 is FYNNEI in the germline V gene. This CDR3 region has 15 residues. This clonotype occurred many times. HTBI primers from iRepertoire and Arm-PCR of CDR3 regions yielded the TCR beta libraries. TCRdb recomputed calls from the multiplex PCR reads with MiXCR, one row per CDR3 protein. The sample records about 560,000 distinct CDR3 sequences, around 15% being singletons. The time point is: newly diagnosed GD, antithyroid drugs for less than 3 months. RNA extracted from PBMCs served as the sequencing template. This same sample was also part of a study on T cells in Graves' hyperthyroidism and ophthalmopathy. That work adds: Each patient was aged 18 to 65 and had newly diagnosed hyperthyroidism of under 2 months' duration.

This chain connects TRBV2 to TRBJ2-7; 15 bases are shared with TRBD2. This sequence originates from a man younger than 35 with Graves disease. The material sequenced was peripheral blood mononuclear cells (PBMCs), taken at new diagnosis, from a patient treated with antithyroid drugs. CDR3 DNA sequence: TGTGCCAGCAGCGGGACTAGCGGGAGGACCTACGAGCAGTACTTC. Amino acids: CASSGTSGRTYEQYF.